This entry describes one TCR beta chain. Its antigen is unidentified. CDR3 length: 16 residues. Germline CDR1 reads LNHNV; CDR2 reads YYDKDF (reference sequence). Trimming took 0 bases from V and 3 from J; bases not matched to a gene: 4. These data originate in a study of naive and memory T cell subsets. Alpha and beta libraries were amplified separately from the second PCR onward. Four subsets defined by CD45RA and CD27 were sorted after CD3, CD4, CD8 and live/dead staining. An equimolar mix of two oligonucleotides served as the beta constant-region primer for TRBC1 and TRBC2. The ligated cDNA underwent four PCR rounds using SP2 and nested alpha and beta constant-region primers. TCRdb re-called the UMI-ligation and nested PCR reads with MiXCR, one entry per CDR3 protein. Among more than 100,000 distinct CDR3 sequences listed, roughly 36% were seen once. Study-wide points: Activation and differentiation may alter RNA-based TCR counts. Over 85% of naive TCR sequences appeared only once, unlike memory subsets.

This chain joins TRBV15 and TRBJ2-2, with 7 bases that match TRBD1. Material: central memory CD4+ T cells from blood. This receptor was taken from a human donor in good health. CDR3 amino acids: CATSRDPGGDTGELFF. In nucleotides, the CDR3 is TGTGCCACCAGCAGAGATCCAGGGGGAGACACCGGGGAGCTGTTTTTT.